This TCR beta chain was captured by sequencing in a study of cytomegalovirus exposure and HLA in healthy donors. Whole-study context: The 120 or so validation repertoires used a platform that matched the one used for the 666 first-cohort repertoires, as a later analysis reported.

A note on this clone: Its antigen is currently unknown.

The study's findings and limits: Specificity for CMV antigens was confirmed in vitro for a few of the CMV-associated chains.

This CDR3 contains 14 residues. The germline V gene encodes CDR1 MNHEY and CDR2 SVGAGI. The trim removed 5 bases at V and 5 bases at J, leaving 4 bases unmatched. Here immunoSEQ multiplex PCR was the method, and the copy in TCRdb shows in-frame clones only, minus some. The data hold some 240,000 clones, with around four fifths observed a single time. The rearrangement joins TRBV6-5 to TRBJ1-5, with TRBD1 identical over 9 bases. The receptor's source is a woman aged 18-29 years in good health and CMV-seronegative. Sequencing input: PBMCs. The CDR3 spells CASSRDRGDQPQHF. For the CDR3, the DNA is TGTGCCAGCAGTCGTGACAGGGGGGATCAGCCCCAGCATTTT.